Sequencing of this T cell receptor beta chain was carried out in a study of T cell responses to AZD1222 COVID-19 vaccine. Repertoires were generated with immunoSEQ multiplex PCR, while TCRdb's copy carries only in-frame clones and drops some. The sample shows more than 90,000 clones, more than 70% of them seen only once. As for this clone: Its antigen is unidentified.

Study-wide results and limits: Clonal diversity was possibly underestimated, and the donors were mostly white British, with more females. Following two doses of AZD1222, Spike-specific TCR breadth and depth rose. The repertoires were collected only after the peak T cell response.

The origin of this receptor is an adult who received the AZD1222 COVID-19 vaccine. Sample: peripheral blood, taken 28 days after the second AZD1222 dose.

Here the CDR3 reads CASSPGLAGGRETQYF. The CDR3 DNA reads TGTGCCAGCAGCCCTGGACTAGCGGGGGGGCGGGAGACCCAGTACTTC. The genes are TRBV7-2 and TRBJ2-5; 15 bases line up with TRBD2. Germline V CDR1 and CDR2: SGHTA, FQGNSA. The CDR3 loop spans 16 amino acids. V shed 5 bases, J shed 5 bases, and the junction held 6 bases outside the gene matches. The complete variable domain, with remaining parts taken from reference TRBV7-2 and TRBJ2-5, reads GAGVSQSPSNKVTEKGKDVELRCDPISGHTALYWYRQSLGQGLEFLIYFQGNSAPDKSGLPSDRFSAERTGGSVSTLTIQRTQQEDSAVYLCASSPGLAGGRETQYFGPGTRLLVL.